A single sample is the source of the 16 T cell receptor beta chains below, sequenced in a study of radiotherapy plus CTLA-4 blockade in lung cancer. Profiled with immunoSEQ multiplex PCR; TCRdb holds only in-frame clones, not every one. The sample has 55,000 to 75,000 clones; approximately 76% are singletons. The sample was peripheral blood, taken from a patient treated with radiotherapy plus ipilimumab. All receptors derive from a human donor with non-small cell lung cancer whose response to radiotherapy plus ipilimumab could not be evaluated. Some clones in this sample may be carry-over from other donors' samples.

The gene calls are TRBV6-5 and TRBJ1-1; the match to TRBD1 covers 8 bases. The V and J ends lost 2 bases and 1 base, in that order; junction bases with no gene match: 6. Germline values: CDR1 MNHEY, CDR2 SVGAGI. This CDR3 spans 16 amino acids. The CDR3 loop reads CASSYAGTGSNTEAFF. The CDR3 nucleotides are TGTGCCAGCAGTTACGCCGGGACAGGATCGAACACTGAAGCTTTCTTT.

The chain links TRBV16 to TRBJ2-3; no clear D. Germline V gene data show CDR1 as KGHSY and CDR2 as FQNENV. CDR3 length: 15 amino acids. Trimming removed 1 base at V and 4 bases at J, with 12 bases between. The CDR3 bases are TGTGCCAGCAGCCAATTCCGAGGCAACGCAGATACGCAGTATTTT. It is translated as CASSQFRGNADTQYF.

The chain is built from TRBV4-3 and TRBJ2-1, with D possibly matching TRBD2 (6 bases). CDR1 is LGHNA and CDR2 is YSLEER in the germline V gene. The length of the CDR3 is 13 residues. V lost 3 bases and J lost 5, with 8 bases in between. In nucleotides, the CDR3 is TGCGCCAGCAGCCAGGGAGGAGACAATGAGCAGTTCTTC. It codes for CASSQGGDNEQFF.

The V gene is TRBV30, the J gene TRBJ2-7, with D hard to call. V lost 1 base to trimming and J lost 6 bases, with 13 bases between them. The length of the CDR3 is 13 residues. Germline CDR1 and CDR2: GTSNPN and SVGIG (reference sequence). CDR3 nucleotide sequence: TGTGCCTGGAGTGCGAGAGGTCTAGGCGAGCAGTACTTC. Translation: CAWSARGLGEQYF.

The chain couples TRBV5-1 to TRBJ1-5; weak D call: TRBD1 (5 bases). V dropped 0 bases and J dropped 6 bases, with 10 bases sitting between them. There are 14 residues in the CDR3. From germline, CDR1 is SGHRS and CDR2 YFSETQ. Here the CDR3 DNA reads TGCGCCAGCAGCTTGGGGCAGGGTGGTCAGCCCCAGCATTTT. Translation gives CASSLGQGGQPQHF. The full variable domain, with the rest looked up from reference TRBV5-1 and TRBJ1-5, is KAGVTQTPRYLIKTRGQQVTLSCSPISGHRSVSWYQQTPGQGLQFLFEYFSETQRNKGNFPGRFSGRQFSNSRSEMNVSTLELGDSALYLCASSLGQGGQPQHFGDGTRLSIL.

This clone was seen just once. The chain combines TRBV11-2 with TRBJ1-6, with a possible D match to TRBD1 (6 bases). The CDR3 length is 15 residues. Germline lookup yields CDR1 SGHAT and CDR2 FQNNGV. V was shortened by 1 base and J by 6 bases, with 10 bases between the two germline ends. The CDR3, as DNA: TGTGCCAGCAGCTTAGGGACAGTTTTTAATTCACCCCTCCACTTT. It codes for CASSLGTVFNSPLHF.

The V call is TRBV19, the J call TRBJ1-5; possibly TRBD1 for D (6 bases). The CDR3 length is 15 residues. Per the germline V gene, CDR1 is LNHDA and CDR2 is SQIVND (reference sequence). Deletions cut 7 bases from V and 4 bases from J, with 17 bases between. The CDR3 DNA follows: TGTGCCAGTACCGACGGGACATTCCGTAATCAGCCCCAGCATTTT. Translating it yields CASTDGTFRNQPQHF.

The chain links TRBV28 to TRBJ1-2, with D possibly being TRBD1 (6 bases). With 4 bases removed from V and 8 bases from J, the gap between germline ends came to 14 bases. The CDR3 is 13 residues long. Germline V gene data show CDR1 as MDHEN and CDR2 as SYDVKM. The CDR3 reads CASSSQYRGGYTF. In DNA form, the CDR3 reads TGTGCCAGCAGTTCCCAGTATAGGGGGGGCTACACCTTC.

The rearrangement joins TRBV7-2 to TRBJ1-2, with 7 bases matching TRBD1. V lost 5 bases to trimming and J lost 8 bases; unmatched junction nucleotides: 20. Germline lookup yields CDR1 SGHTA and CDR2 FQGNSA. The CDR3 has 17 residues. CDR3 in DNA: TGTGCCAGCAGCCTCACATCGACCGGGACAGCGGGGGGGGGCTACACCTTC. This translates into CASSLTSTGTAGGGYTF.

The chain uses TRBV4-1 and TRBJ2-3, with 7 bases fitting TRBD2. The CDR3 is made up of 15 amino acids. Germline CDR1 and CDR2: MGHRA and YSYEKL. V was clipped by 4 bases and J by 2 bases; unmatched bases: 6. The CDR3 bases are TGCGCCAGCAGCCGCGGGACTACAGACACAGATACGCAGTATTTT. It codes for CASSRGTTDTDTQYF.

V usage is TRBV5-6 and J usage is TRBJ2-5; 11 bases line up with TRBD2. Germline V CDR1 and CDR2: SGHDT, YYEEEE. The CDR3 length is 15 residues. Trimming at V came to 5 bases and at J to 1 base, leaving 4 bases not matched to a gene. The CDR3 region has the DNA TGTGCCAGCAGTCGACTAGCGGGGCTCCAAGAGACCCAGTACTTC. This encodes CASSRLAGLQETQYF.

This clone rates as medium-sized. This chain connects TRBV11-2 to TRBJ1-5; 7 nucleotides match TRBD1. The CDR3 consists of 14 residues. The V segment lost 7 bases and the J segment 6 bases; nucleotides outside the gene matches: 9. Germline assignment: CDR1 SGHAT and CDR2 FQNNGV. As DNA, the CDR3 is TGTGCCAGCAACCTTGGGGCAGGGGGTCAGCCCCAGCATTTT. This codes for CASNLGAGGQPQHF.

The rearrangement uses TRBV2 and TRBJ1-6, with D perhaps matching TRBD1 (5 bases). Trimming left V 6 bases short and J 7 bases short, with 19 bases between. This CDR3 region has 16 residues. Germline CDR1 reads SNHLY; CDR2 reads FYNNEI. The CDR3 region is CASSLSQATQNSPLHF. CDR3 nucleotide sequence: TGTGCCAGCAGCCTATCACAGGCTACCCAAAATTCACCCCTCCACTTT.

This chain's CDR3 is CASSRDSSGPSTDTQYF. CDR3 coding DNA: TGTGCCAGTAGCCGGGACTCCTCAGGACCTAGCACAGATACGCAGTATTTT. The J gene is TRBJ2-3, the V gene TRBV19; D possibly corresponds to TRBD2 (6 bases). This CDR3 is 17 amino acids long. From germline, CDR1 is LNHDA and CDR2 SQIVND (reference sequence). The V gene lost 6 bases and the J gene lost 0 bases, with 19 bases spanning the gap. Variable domain in full (rest from reference TRBV19 and TRBJ2-3): DGGITQSPKYLFRKEGQNVTLSCEQNLNHDAMYWYRQDPGQGLRLIYYSQIVNDFQKGDIAEGYSVSREKKESFPLTVTSAQKNPTAFYLCASSRDSSGPSTDTQYFGPGTRLTVL.

The CDR3 reads CASSYFGQGGTDTQYF. The CDR3 DNA reads TGTGCCAGCAGTTACTTTGGACAGGGAGGCACAGATACGCAGTATTTT. The chain carries TRBV6-5 and TRBJ2-3; 8 nucleotides line up with TRBD1. The ends lost 1 base at V and 1 base at J; junction bases unmatched: 4. The length of the CDR3 is 16 residues. Germline V gene lookup returns CDR1 MNHEY and CDR2 SVGAGI.

The V gene is TRBV27, the J gene TRBJ1-1; D remains ambiguous. Between the trimmed V and J ends, which lost 3 bases and 4 bases, there was a span of 12 bases. This CDR3 is built from 14 residues. Germline-derived CDR1 and CDR2 are MNHEY and SMNVEV (reference sequence). CDR3 in DNA: TGTGCCAGCAGTTTTGGTCCGAAGAGCACTGAAGCTTTCTTT. Protein product: CASSFGPKSTEAFF.